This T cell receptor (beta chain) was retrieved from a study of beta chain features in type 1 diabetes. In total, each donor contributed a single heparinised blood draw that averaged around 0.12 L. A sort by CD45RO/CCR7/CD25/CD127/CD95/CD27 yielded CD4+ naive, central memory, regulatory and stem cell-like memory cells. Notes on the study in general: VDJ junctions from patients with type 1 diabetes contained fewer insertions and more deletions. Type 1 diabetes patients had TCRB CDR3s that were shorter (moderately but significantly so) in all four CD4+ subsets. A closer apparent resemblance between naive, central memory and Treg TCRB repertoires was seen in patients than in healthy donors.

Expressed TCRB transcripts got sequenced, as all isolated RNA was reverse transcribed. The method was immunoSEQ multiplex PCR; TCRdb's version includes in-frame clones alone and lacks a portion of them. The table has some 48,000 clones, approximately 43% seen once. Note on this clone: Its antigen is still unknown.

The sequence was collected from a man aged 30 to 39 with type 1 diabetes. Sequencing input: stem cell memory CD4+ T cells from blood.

The CDR3 sequence is CASRPGTGNQPQHF. The CDR3 bases are TGTGCCAGCAGGCCCGGGACAGGGAATCAGCCCCAGCATTTT. The chain joins TRBV6-6 to TRBJ1-5, with 9 bases identical to TRBD1. V was pared by 6 bases and J by 4 bases, with 4 bases of the junction left unmatched. CDR1 is MNHNY and CDR2 is SVGAGI in the germline V gene (reference sequence). The CDR3 is made up of 14 amino acids.